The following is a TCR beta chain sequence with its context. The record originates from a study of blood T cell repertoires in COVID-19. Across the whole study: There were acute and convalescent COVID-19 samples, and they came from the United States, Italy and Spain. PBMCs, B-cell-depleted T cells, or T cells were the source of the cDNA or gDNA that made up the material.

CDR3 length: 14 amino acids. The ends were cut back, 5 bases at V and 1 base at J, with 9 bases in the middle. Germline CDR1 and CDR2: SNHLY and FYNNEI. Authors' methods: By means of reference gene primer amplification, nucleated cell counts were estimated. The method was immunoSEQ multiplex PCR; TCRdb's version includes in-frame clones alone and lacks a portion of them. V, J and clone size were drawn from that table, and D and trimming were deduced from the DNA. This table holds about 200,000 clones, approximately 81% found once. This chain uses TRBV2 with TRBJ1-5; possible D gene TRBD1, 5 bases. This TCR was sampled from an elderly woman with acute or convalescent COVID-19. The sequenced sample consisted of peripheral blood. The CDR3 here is CASSFSGSNQPQHF. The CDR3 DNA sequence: TGTGCCAGCAGTTTCTCAGGGAGCAATCAGCCCCAGCATTTT.